This T cell receptor beta chain was found in a study of early T cells in non-severe SARS-CoV-2 infection. Study background: Chains were unpaired, as sequencing was done on bulk RNA from unsorted whole blood. Notes on the study in general: Matching results from VDJdb favored anti-spike CD8 responses, leaving private and CD4 specificities undetected.

Points on this clonotype: As yet, its antigen is unknown.

Between the trimmed V and J ends, which lost 6 bases and 4 bases, there was a span of 7 bases. The CDR3 is made up of 12 amino acids. Germline assignment: CDR1 ENHRY and CDR2 SYGVKD. Molecules of cDNA were individually given unique molecular identifiers that were attached to them. TCRdb analysed the 5' RACE reads with MiXCR anew, one entry per CDR3 protein. The table records tens of thousands of distinct CDR3 sequences, around 11% of them present only once. J is TRBJ1-5 and V is TRBV10-3; D might be TRBD1 (6 bases). This TCR came from an adult who was a healthcare worker with PCR-confirmed SARS-CoV-2 infection or an uninfected control (not recorded which). The material sequenced was whole blood, taken at baseline. CDR3 protein: CAIRQGNQPQHF. The CDR3, as DNA: TGTGCCATCAGACAGGGAAATCAGCCCCAGCATTTT.